The 23 T cell receptor beta chains below all came from one sample that was sequenced in a study of blood T cell repertoires in COVID-19. Profiling relied on immunoSEQ multiplex PCR, and the TCRdb table lists in-frame clones only, not all of them. The data show 150,000 to 200,000 clones, with roughly 80% seen just once and approximately 2.4% held by the top ten. The sample taken for sequencing was peripheral blood. Receptor source: a human donor with acute or convalescent COVID-19. The donor label of this sample is uncertain.

The genes are TRBV6-5 and TRBJ2-1, with TRBD1 matching over 8 bases. The germline CDR1 and CDR2 sequences are MNHEY and SVGAGI. The CDR3 loop spans 13 amino acids. J was trimmed by 3 bases and V by 8 bases; bases with no gene match: 3. The CDR3: CASDRGFYNEQFF. The CDR3 nucleotides are TGTGCCAGCGACAGGGGTTTCTACAATGAGCAGTTCTTC.

This sequence joins TRBV28 and TRBJ1-5; D perhaps matches TRBD1 (5 bases). CDR1 is MDHEN, CDR2 SYDVKM, per germline. V was pared by 1 base and J by 7 bases, with 14 bases between. This CDR3 region has 15 residues. The CDR3 is CASSLSRGLRQPQHF. The CDR3 coding sequence is TGTGCCAGCAGTTTATCAAGGGGTTTAAGGCAGCCCCAGCATTTT.

The chain couples TRBV7-3 to TRBJ1-2; a weak D match, TRBD1 (6 bases). Trimming removed 2 bases at V and 3 bases at J, with 10 bases between. Looked up from germline, CDR1 is SGHTA and CDR2 is FQGTGA. The CDR3 runs 14 residues. CDR3 nucleotides: TGTGCCAGCAGCTTAGCAGGGGACGACTATGGCTACACCTTC. Its translation: CASSLAGDDYGYTF.

V and J are TRBV19 and TRBJ2-2, with 11 nucleotides matching TRBD1. Germline assignment: CDR1 LNHDA and CDR2 SQIVND (reference sequence). The CDR3 extends over 14 amino acids. Losses at the gene ends were 8 bases for V and 4 bases for J; bases not matched to a gene: 3. This CDR3 is CASRDRGGTGELFF. The CDR3, as DNA: TGTGCCAGTCGGGACAGGGGGGGCACCGGGGAGCTGTTTTTT.

The chain combines TRBV19 with TRBJ1-2, with unresolved D. V lost 3 bases and J 7 bases, leaving 12 bases between the germline ends. Germline V gives CDR1 LNHDA, CDR2 SQIVND (reference sequence). The length of the CDR3 is 13 residues. CDR3 residues: CASSIDGSGGYTF. CDR3 DNA sequence: TGTGCCAGTAGTATTGACGGATCGGGTGGCTACACCTTC.

The chain carries TRBV23-1 and TRBJ2-2, with D tentatively TRBD2 (5 bases). TRBV23-1 is treated as an ORF (open reading frame) with a function not yet certain. CDR3 length: 14 residues. The V gene lost 0 bases and the J gene lost 6 bases, with 8 bases spanning the gap. CDR3 in amino acids: CASSQSMEAGELFF. The CDR3 DNA is TGCGCCAGCAGTCAATCGATGGAGGCCGGGGAGCTGTTTTTT.

This chain connects TRBV7-3 to TRBJ2-7, with D possibly matching TRBD1 (6 bases). CDR1 SGHTA and CDR2 FQGTGA come from the germline V gene. This CDR3 region has 15 residues. V lost 5 bases to trimming and J lost 0 bases, with 14 bases between them. Written as DNA, the CDR3 is TGTGCCAGCAGCCTTTCGGCAGGGGCCTCCTACGAGCAGTACTTC. It yields the protein CASSLSAGASYEQYF.

The rearrangement uses TRBV28 and TRBJ2-3, with TRBD2 matching over 15 bases. The CDR3 sequence is 19 residues long. Trimming removed 7 bases from V and 2 bases from J; junction bases left unmatched: 13. Germline CDR1 and CDR2: MDHEN and SYDVKM. CDR3 sequence reads: CASIPLGLAGGPDTDTQYF. CDR3 in DNA: TGTGCCAGCATCCCTCTAGGACTAGCGGGAGGGCCGGACACAGATACGCAGTATTTT.

This clone was seen a few times. Additional DNA sequences in this sample encode the identical CDR3. V is TRBV18 and J is TRBJ2-7; TRBD1 is a possible D gene (5 bases). The V end lost 2 bases, the J end lost 2 bases, and 10 bases lay between the germline ends. The germline CDR1 and CDR2 sequences are KGHSH and LQKENI. The CDR3 loop spans 14 amino acids. CDR3 amino acids: CASSPAGLPYEQYF. The CDR3 DNA follows: TGTGCCAGCTCACCAGCAGGGCTGCCCTACGAGCAGTACTTC.

The CDR3 here is CASSIQTGVNEKLFF. Here the CDR3 DNA reads TGTGCCAGTAGTATCCAGACAGGGGTTAATGAAAAACTGTTTTTT. The chain combines TRBV19 with TRBJ1-4, with 8 bases aligning to TRBD1. The trim removed 3 bases at V and 4 bases at J, leaving 4 bases unmatched. The CDR3 runs to 15 residues. Germline CDR1 and CDR2: LNHDA and SQIVND (reference sequence). The full variable domain, rest sourced from reference TRBV19 and TRBJ1-4, is DGGITQSPKYLFRKEGQNVTLSCEQNLNHDAMYWYRQDPGQGLRLIYYSQIVNDFQKGDIAEGYSVSREKKESFPLTVTSAQKNPTAFYLCASSIQTGVNEKLFFGSGTQLSVL.

The chain joins TRBV19 to TRBJ1-1; 9 positions match TRBD1. The CDR3 length is 18 residues. Unmatched junction bases numbered 14, after V lost 4 bases and J lost 2 bases. Germline CDR1 LNHDA, CDR2 SQIVND (reference sequence). CDR3 DNA sequence: TGTGCCAGTAGTAGCCCCTTCTGGGGACAGGGCTTAAACACTGAAGCTTTCTTT. This codes for CASSSPFWGQGLNTEAFF.

V gene TRBV4-1 combines with J gene TRBJ2-2; TRBD1 matches at 10 bases. Germline lookup yields CDR1 MGHRA and CDR2 YSYEKL. The CDR3 is made up of 16 amino acids. The junction had 1 base not matched to a gene; V was cut back by 0 bases and J by 3 bases. In nucleotides, the CDR3 is TGCGCCAGCAGCCAAGAGGACAGGGGGTACACCGGGGAGCTGTTTTTT. Translating gives CASSQEDRGYTGELFF.

V gene TRBV28 combines with J gene TRBJ2-2; TRBD2 matches 10 bases. The CDR3 extends over 15 amino acids. Germline CDR1 MDHEN, CDR2 SYDVKM. With V trimmed by 6 bases and J by 6 bases, 7 bases remained unmatched. The CDR3 coding sequence is TGTGCCAGCAGGCTAGCGGGAGAGGGATCCGGGGAGCTGTTTTTT. This sequence encodes CASRLAGEGSGELFF.

V is TRBV6-5 and J is TRBJ2-7; a weak D match, TRBD2 (5 bases). V lost 8 bases and J lost 0, with 17 bases in between. This CDR3 contains 15 residues. Germline-derived CDR1 and CDR2 are MNHEY and SVGAGI. In DNA form, the CDR3 reads TGTGCCAGCCACCGGGGTGGCTCTCGCTCCTACGAGCAGTACTTC. Translation: CASHRGGSRSYEQYF.

The CDR3 sequence: CASSANNGYGYTF. CDR3 sequence (DNA): TGTGCCAGCAGCGCTAACAACGGGTATGGCTACACCTTC. The chain recombines TRBV7-9 with TRBJ1-2; D is unclear. CDR3 size: 13 residues. V lost 5 bases and J lost 5, with 12 bases in between. Germline values: CDR1 SEHNR, CDR2 FQNEAQ (reference sequence).

The chain recombines TRBV10-1 with TRBJ2-3; 11 bases agree with TRBD1. The junction had 5 bases not matched to a gene; V was cut back by 6 bases and J by 3 bases. Germline-derived CDR1 and CDR2 are WNHNN and SYGVQD (reference sequence). CDR3 length: 15 amino acids. The CDR3 is CASSLGTGGTDTQYF. CDR3 coding DNA: TGCGCCAGCAGCCTTGGGACAGGGGGGACAGATACGCAGTATTTT.

CDR3 loop: CASTGKDLNTEAFF. Written as DNA, the CDR3 is TGTGCCAGCACCGGGAAGGACTTGAACACTGAAGCTTTCTTT. The rearrangement uses TRBV6-5 and TRBJ1-1; no reliable D call. Trimming removed 7 bases at V and 0 bases at J, with 12 bases between. Germline CDR1 and CDR2: MNHEY and SVGAGI. The CDR3 contains 14 residues.

The V call is TRBV7-9, the J call TRBJ1-4; weak D call: TRBD1 (5 bases). The CDR3 contains 12 residues. The V gene lost 5 bases and the J gene lost 14 bases, with 15 bases spanning the gap. Germline V gene sequence: CDR1 SEHNR, CDR2 FQNEAQ (reference sequence). Here the CDR3 reads CASSPDIGRLFF. DNA of the CDR3: TGTGCCAGCAGCCCGGACATAGGCCGGCTGTTTTTT.

This clone has a handful of counts. The chain joins TRBV19 to TRBJ2-6, with a tentative D call TRBD2 (5 bases). Germline V gene data show CDR1 as LNHDA and CDR2 as SQIVND (reference sequence). V dropped 4 bases and J dropped 3 bases, with 10 bases sitting between them. The CDR3 is made up of 15 amino acids. CDR3 bases: TGTGCCAGTAGTACGCGAGGGCTTGGGGCCAACGTCCTGACTTTC. As protein: CASSTRGLGANVLTF. Looking up the rest from reference TRBV19 and TRBJ2-6 gives the full variable domain: DGGITQSPKYLFRKEGQNVTLSCEQNLNHDAMYWYRQDPGQGLRLIYYSQIVNDFQKGDIAEGYSVSREKKESFPLTVTSAQKNPTAFYLCASSTRGLGANVLTFGAGSRLTVL.

In nucleotides, the CDR3 is TGCGCCAGCAGCTTGGAATCAGGGGGTCTCTACGAGCAGTACTTC. Translating gives CASSLESGGLYEQYF. The chain joins TRBV5-1 to TRBJ2-7; 7 bases are shared with TRBD1. The CDR3 runs 15 residues. Germline V CDR1 and CDR2: SGHRS, YFSETQ. After removal of 0 bases from V and 3 bases from J, the junction contained 6 bases not matched to a gene.

The chain couples TRBV28 to TRBJ2-1, with 8 bases aligning to TRBD1. The CDR3 is made up of 14 amino acids. From germline, CDR1 is MDHEN and CDR2 SYDVKM. The V segment lost 5 bases and the J segment 7 bases; nucleotides outside the gene matches: 7. CDR3 in amino acids: CASSRQGMGNEQFF. The DNA for the CDR3 is TGTGCCAGCAGTAGACAGGGGATGGGGAATGAGCAGTTCTTC.

The V call is TRBV27, the J call TRBJ2-5; 12 bases align to TRBD2. Germline V gene lookup returns CDR1 MNHEY and CDR2 SMNVEV (reference sequence). The CDR3 has 15 residues. J was trimmed by 2 bases and V by 4 bases; bases with no gene match: 2. The CDR3 nucleotides read TGTGCCAGCAGTTCGGGACTAGCGGGTCAAGAGACCCAGTACTTC. As protein: CASSSGLAGQETQYF.

The chain combines TRBV6-1 with TRBJ2-1; the D is unclear. This CDR3 spans 15 amino acids. Trimming stripped 1 base from V and 2 bases from J, with 9 bases between. CDR1 and CDR2 from the germline V gene are MNHNS and SASEGT. In DNA, the CDR3 is TGTGCCAGCAGTGAAGGAGGTGTTCCCTACAATGAGCAGTTCTTC. It specifies CASSEGGVPYNEQFF.